The 8 T cell receptor beta chains listed next were all sequenced from one sample in a study of blood T cell repertoires in COVID-19. The table came from immunoSEQ multiplex PCR; TCRdb's copy has only in-frame clones and leaves some out. Of just under 55,000 clones listed, approximately 90% were seen once; the top ten hold under 9%. Material: peripheral blood. The receptor set was obtained from a woman in her forties with active COVID-19.

The gene calls are TRBV7-9 and TRBJ1-1; 7 positions agree with TRBD1. The V and J ends lost 7 bases and 1 base, in that order; junction bases with no gene match: 9. CDR1 and CDR2 from the germline V gene are SEHNR and FQNEAQ (reference sequence). The CDR3 is 15 residues long. The CDR3 sequence: CASTEGTESNTEAFF. The CDR3 region has the DNA TGTGCCAGCACGGAAGGGACAGAGTCGAACACTGAAGCTTTCTTT.

The V and J genes are TRBV6-1 and TRBJ2-5, with 7 bases that match TRBD1. Germline assignment: CDR1 MNHNS and CDR2 SASEGT. Trimming took 2 bases from V and 4 from J; bases not matched to a gene: 10. This CDR3 contains 16 residues. DNA of the CDR3: TGTGCCAGCAGTGAACTTGCGAGGGGGCCCCGAGAGACCCAGTACTTC. Amino acid sequence: CASSELARGPRETQYF.

The chain recombines TRBV12-3 or TRBV12-4 with TRBJ1-6; D remains unclear. This CDR3 has 12 residues. Between the trimmed V and J ends, which lost 3 bases and 9 bases, there was a span of 6 bases. CDR3: CASSFLVSPLHF. DNA of the CDR3: TGTGCCAGCAGTTTCCTTGTTTCACCCCTCCACTTT.

The chain is built from TRBV7-9 and TRBJ2-7; D possibly corresponds to TRBD1 (7 bases). Trimming shortened V by 2 bases and J by 3 bases, and 23 bases separated the two germline ends. The CDR3 totals 18 residues. Germline lookup yields CDR1 SEHNR and CDR2 FQNEAQ (reference sequence). Here the CDR3 DNA reads TGTGCCAGCAGCTTAAGGGGCGGTCGGCCAGGGGGGAACTACGAGCAGTACTTC. It is translated as CASSLRGGRPGGNYEQYF. Full variable domain (missing parts from reference TRBV7-9 and TRBJ2-7): DTGVSQNPRHKITKRGQNVTFRCDPISEHNRLYWYRQTLGQGPEFLTYFQNEAQLEKSRLLSDRFSAERPKGSFSTLEIQRTEQGDSAMYLCASSLRGGRPGGNYEQYFGPGTRLTVT.

The J gene is TRBJ2-3, the V gene TRBV3-1 (or the pseudogene TRBV3-2); TRBD2 aligns across 9 bases. From germline, CDR1 is LGHDT and CDR2 YNNKEL (reference sequence). The CDR3 is made up of 17 amino acids. J was trimmed by 4 bases and V by 5 bases; bases with no gene match: 13. The CDR3 loop reads CASSSTGSGGIADTQYF. In DNA form, the CDR3 reads TGTGCCAGCAGCTCAACAGGGAGCGGGGGGATCGCAGATACGCAGTATTTT.

V is TRBV6-5 and J is TRBJ1-3; 7 bases map to TRBD1. This CDR3 spans 15 amino acids. Germline CDR1 MNHEY, CDR2 SVGAGI. The trim removed 5 bases at V and 2 bases at J, leaving 6 bases unmatched. The CDR3 region is CASSQQTGTGNTIYF. The CDR3 DNA follows: TGTGCCAGCAGTCAACAGACAGGGACTGGAAACACCATATATTTT.

The chain carries TRBV25-1 and TRBJ2-1, with 7 bases matching TRBD2. Trimming removed 9 bases from V and 0 bases from J; junction bases left unmatched: 8. The CDR3 has 15 residues. Germline CDR1 MGHDK, CDR2 SYGVNS. The CDR3 sequence: CASVSGASSYNEQFF. In DNA form, the CDR3 reads TGTGCCAGTGTAAGCGGGGCCTCCTCCTACAATGAGCAGTTCTTC.

The chain recombines TRBV5-1 with TRBJ1-2; 9 positions agree with TRBD1. CDR3 length equals 13 residues. Germline assignment: CDR1 SGHRS and CDR2 YFSETQ. The V segment lost 4 bases and the J segment 5 bases; nucleotides outside the gene matches: 3. Here the CDR3 DNA reads TGCGCCAGCAGCGTAGGACAGGGGTATGGCTACACCTTC. It is translated as CASSVGQGYGYTF.